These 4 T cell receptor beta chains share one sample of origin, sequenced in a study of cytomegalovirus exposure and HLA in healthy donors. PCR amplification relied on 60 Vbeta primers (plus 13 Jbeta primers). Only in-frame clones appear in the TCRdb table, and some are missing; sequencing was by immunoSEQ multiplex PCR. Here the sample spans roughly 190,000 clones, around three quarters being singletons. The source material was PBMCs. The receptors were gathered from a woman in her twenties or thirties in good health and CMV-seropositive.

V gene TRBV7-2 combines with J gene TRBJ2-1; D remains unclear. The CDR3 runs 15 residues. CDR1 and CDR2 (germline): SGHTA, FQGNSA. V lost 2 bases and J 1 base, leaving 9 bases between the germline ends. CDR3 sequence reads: CASSLYAGSYNEQFF. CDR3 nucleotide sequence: TGTGCCAGCAGCTTATATGCAGGATCCTACAATGAGCAGTTCTTC.

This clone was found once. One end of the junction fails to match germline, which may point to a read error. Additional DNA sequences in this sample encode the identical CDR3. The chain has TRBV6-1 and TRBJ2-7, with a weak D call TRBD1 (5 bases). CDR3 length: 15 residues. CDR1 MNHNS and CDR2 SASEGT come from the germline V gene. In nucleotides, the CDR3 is TGCGCCAGCACTCTCGTCGGCACAGGCAGCTACGAGCAGTACTTC. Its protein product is CASTLVGTGSYEQYF.

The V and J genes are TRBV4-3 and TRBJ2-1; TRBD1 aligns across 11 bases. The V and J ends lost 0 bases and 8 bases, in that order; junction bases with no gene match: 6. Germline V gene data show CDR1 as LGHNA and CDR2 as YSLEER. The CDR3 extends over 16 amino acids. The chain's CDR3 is CASSQDLGTGGDEQFF. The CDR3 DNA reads TGCGCCAGCAGCCAAGACTTAGGGACAGGGGGTGATGAGCAGTTCTTC.

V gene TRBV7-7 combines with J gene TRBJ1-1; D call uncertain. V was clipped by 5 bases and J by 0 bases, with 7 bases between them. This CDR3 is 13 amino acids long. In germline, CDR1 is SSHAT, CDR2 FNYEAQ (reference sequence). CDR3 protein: CASSQALNTEAFF. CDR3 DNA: TGTGCCAGCAGCCAAGCCCTGAACACTGAAGCTTTCTTT.